Listed here is a single TCR beta chain. TCRdb independently ran MiXCR on the 5' RACE reads; one entry per CDR3 protein. Here the sample spans 1,800,000 or so distinct CDR3 sequences, around a third being singletons. This sample was taken from a study of identical twins. Per the germline V gene, CDR1 is ENHRY and CDR2 is SYGVKD. The CDR3 runs to 17 residues. V lost 1 base to trimming and J lost 7 bases, with 17 bases between them. The TCR sequence derives from a newborn girl in good health. Sequenced material: cord blood. J is TRBJ1-6 and V is TRBV10-3; weak D call: TRBD1 (6 bases). CDR3 coding DNA: TGTGCCATCAGTGAGTACGGTGACACAGGGTCCAATTCACCCCTCCACTTT. This codes for CAISEYGDTGSNSPLHF.